This note documents a single TCR beta chain sequence. Total RNA amounting to approximately 3,300 ng went into each TCR library. TCRdb re-analyzed the 5' RACE reads; it lists each CDR3 protein once, without DNA. This sample's clone table lists a few hundred thousand distinct CDR3 sequences. The sample is drawn from a study of monozygotic twins with inflammatory bowel disease. The V gene's germline CDR1 is SGDLS and CDR2 YYNGEE. CDR3 length: 14 amino acids. Sampling involved one blood draw (less than 2.8 ml) for every donor. The source material was blood. The receptor was isolated from a human donor with ulcerative colitis or Crohn's disease, or a healthy co-twin of an affected twin (not recorded which). The chain carries TRBV9 and TRBJ2-1; lacking DNA, the TRBD2 call made by TCRdb goes unchecked. CDR3 sequence: CASSPGTSRNEQFF.